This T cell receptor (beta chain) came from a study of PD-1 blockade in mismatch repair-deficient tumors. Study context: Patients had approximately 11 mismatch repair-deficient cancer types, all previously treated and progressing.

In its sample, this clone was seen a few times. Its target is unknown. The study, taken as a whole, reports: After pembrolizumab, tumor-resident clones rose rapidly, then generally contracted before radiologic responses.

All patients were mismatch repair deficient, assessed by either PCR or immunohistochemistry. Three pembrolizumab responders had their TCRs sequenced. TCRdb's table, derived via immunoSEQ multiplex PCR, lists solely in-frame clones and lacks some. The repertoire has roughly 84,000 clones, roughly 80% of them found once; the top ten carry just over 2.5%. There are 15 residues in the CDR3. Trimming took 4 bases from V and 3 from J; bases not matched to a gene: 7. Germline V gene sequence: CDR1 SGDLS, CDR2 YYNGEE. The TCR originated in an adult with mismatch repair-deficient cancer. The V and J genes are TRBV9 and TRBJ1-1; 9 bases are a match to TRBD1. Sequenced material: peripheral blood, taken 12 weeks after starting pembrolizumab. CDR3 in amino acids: CASSTGTGWDTEAFF. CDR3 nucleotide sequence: TGTGCCAGCAGCACCGGGACAGGGTGGGACACTGAAGCTTTCTTT.